This T cell receptor beta chain was identified in a study of blood T cells in healthy people across ages. The CDR3 is made up of 15 amino acids. J gave up 4 bases and V 3 bases, and 8 bases lay outside the gene matches. From germline, CDR1 is SGHTA and CDR2 FQGNSA. PCR was performed a second time for about 7 to 11 cycles using a sample-barcoded 5' primer and a J-beta primer mix. TCRdb re-called the 5' RACE reads with MiXCR, one entry per CDR3 protein. This table has around 870,000 distinct CDR3 sequences, less than 35% appearing once. The rearrangement links TRBV7-2 to TRBJ1-1; 7 positions match TRBD1. This receptor was identified in a woman aged 80 or over in good health. Material for sequencing was blood. In nucleotides, the CDR3 is TGTGCCAGCAGCTTCGGGACAGTACCCCGCACTGAAGCTTTCTTT. Residues: CASSFGTVPRTEAFF.